This TCR beta chain is from a study of blood T cell repertoires in COVID-19. Study-level information: Specimens from acute and convalescent COVID-19 originated in the United States, Italy and Spain.

As handled by the study authors: Reference gene primer amplification yielded estimated nucleated cell counts. Produced via immunoSEQ multiplex PCR; TCRdb's table is partial and in-frame only. The V and J calls and the clone size are those of that table, but D and trimming were determined from the DNA. Among approximately 110,000 clones listed, 69% were seen once. The CDR3 runs to 14 residues. The germline V and J ends were trimmed by 5 bases and 7 bases, with 14 bases remaining between them. Germline lookup yields CDR1 LNHNV and CDR2 YYDKDF (reference sequence). This clone was detected once. The chain links TRBV15 to TRBJ2-2, with D uncertain. The receptor was derived from a man older than 75 with acute or convalescent COVID-19. Sequenced: peripheral blood. CDR3 DNA: TGTGCCACCAGCCAAACTACCGGCAGCGGGGAGCTGTTTTTT. Residues: CATSQTTGSGELFF.